Below are 6 T cell receptor beta chains sequenced from a single sample in a study of CD8 T cells in ankylosing spondylitis. TCRdb re-called the 5' RACE reads with MiXCR, one entry per CDR3 protein. The sample gives approximately 45,000 distinct CDR3 sequences, 9.5% to 11% of which show up once; just over 1.4% is in the top ten. The sequenced material came from blood, either unsorted or a sorted T cell fraction (not recorded which). The receptors stem from a male donor with ankylosing spondylitis or in good health (not recorded which).

This clonotype was observed many times. This chain connects TRBV5-1 to TRBJ1-1, with no clear D. The CDR3 runs to 13 residues. Germline V lookup: CDR1 SGHRS, CDR2 YFSETQ. V was shortened by 3 bases and J by 5 bases, with 11 bases between the two germline ends. For the CDR3, the DNA is TGCGCCAGCAGCTCCCAAACCGAGACTGAAGCTTTCTTT. It encodes CASSSQTETEAFF.

Of note for this clonotype: Since a much larger clone is just one base distant, this may be a read error. The DNA of the CDR3 is TGTGCCAGCAGCACCCCGGACAGGGGAAATGAGCATTTCTTC. This sequence encodes CASSTPDRGNEHFF. The chain couples TRBV4-2 to TRBJ2-1; TRBD1 agrees at 9 bases. In germline, CDR1 is LGHNA, CDR2 YNFKEQ. CDR3 length equals 14 residues.

This clonotype turned up a few times. V and J are TRBV2 and TRBJ2-5, with a possible D match to TRBD2 (7 bases). The germline V gene has CDR1 SNHLY and CDR2 FYNNEI. The CDR3 loop spans 13 amino acids. Trimming removed 6 bases at V and 3 bases at J, with 11 bases between. The CDR3 is CASRGGGKETQYF. In nucleotides, the CDR3 is TGTGCCAGCAGGGGCGGGGGCAAAGAGACCCAGTACTTC.

This clonotype was recorded at least ten times. This chain connects TRBV12-3 or TRBV12-4 to TRBJ1-1; D call uncertain. CDR3 length: 14 amino acids. V was shortened by 3 bases and J by 3 bases, with 11 bases between the two germline ends. The CDR3 region is CASSLSGFDTEAFF. The DNA of the CDR3 is TGTGCCAGCAGTTTGTCGGGGTTCGACACTGAAGCTTTCTTT.

In its sample, this clonotype was seen many times. The J gene is TRBJ2-7, the V gene TRBV12-3 or TRBV12-4; D is possibly TRBD2 (6 bases). The ends were cut back, 6 bases at V and 5 bases at J, with 14 bases in the middle. The CDR3 has 13 amino acids. In DNA form, the CDR3 reads TGTGCCAGCAGACTAGCAGCTCGACACGAGCAGTACTTC. It codes for CASRLAARHEQYF.

This clonotype was recorded many times. The V gene is TRBV18, the J gene TRBJ2-3, with D possibly matching TRBD1 (6 bases). V was pared by 1 base and J by 2 bases, with 13 bases between. The CDR3 contains 16 residues. From germline, CDR1 is KGHSH and CDR2 LQKENI. The CDR3 nucleotides are TGTGCCAGCTCACCACGGCCCCAGGGGAACACAGATACGCAGTATTTT. It yields the protein CASSPRPQGNTDTQYF.